This TCR beta chain is from a study of graft-versus-host responses after intestinal transplantation. About the research overall: Transplants given to recipients were multivisceral, liver-intestinal, or isolated intestinal. Notes on the study in general: GvH clone levels peaked in circulation, and this peak was associated with early post-transplant HvG declines. Those patients showing graft-donor T cell macrochimerism displayed high graft-versus-host to host-versus-graft clonal ratios in allografts. GvH clonotypes were identified within recipient marrow, with a subset emerging first in ileum or blood.

The method was immunoSEQ multiplex PCR; TCRdb's version includes in-frame clones alone and lacks a portion of them. The table lists 90,000 to 150,000 clones, about 93% of them singletons, with more than 0.1% in the top ten. The CDR3 has 14 amino acids. Germline CDR1 and CDR2: MDHEN and SYDVKM. V lost 6 bases to trimming and J lost 5 bases; unmatched junction nucleotides: 5. On this clone itself: Its antigen is not known.

The receptor was isolated from a human donor who received an intestinal transplant. J is TRBJ1-1 and V is TRBV28, with 11 bases aligning to TRBD1. The material sequenced was unstimulated CD4+ T cells sorted from spleen or lymph node cells, taken before intestinal transplant. This CDR3 is CASRPGTGGTEAFF. In DNA form, the CDR3 reads TGTGCCAGCAGGCCCGGGACAGGGGGGACTGAAGCTTTCTTT.